One sample yielded the 18 T cell receptor beta chains listed below, sequenced in a study of regulatory T cells in long-lasting Graves disease. Building of the TCR beta libraries involved iRepertoire HTBI primers and Arm-PCR of CDR3 regions. TCRdb re-called the multiplex PCR reads with MiXCR, one entry per CDR3 protein. The sample has hundreds of thousands of distinct CDR3 sequences, around 15% seen once. This sample's time point: newly diagnosed GD, antithyroid drugs for less than 3 months. Extracted PBMC RNA gave rise to the TCR library. The data were also submitted as part of a second study, on T cells in Graves' hyperthyroidism and ophthalmopathy.

Sequenced here: peripheral blood mononuclear cells (PBMCs), sampled at new diagnosis, from a patient treated with antithyroid drugs. All receptors derive from a woman in her twenties or thirties with Graves disease.

This clonotype was detected many times. This rearrangement joins TRBV12-3 or TRBV12-4 to TRBJ2-1, with D possibly called TRBD1 or TRBD2 (5 bases each). With 9 bases removed from V and 2 bases from J, the gap between germline ends came to 14 bases. The CDR3 length is 14 residues. CDR3 residues: CASVRGLTYNEQFF. The CDR3 DNA sequence: TGTGCCAGTGTACGGGGCCTGACCTACAATGAGCAGTTCTTC.

This clonotype was counted between two and nine times. The chain is built from TRBV14 and TRBJ2-5; no clear D gene. Per germline, CDR1 SGHDN and CDR2 FVKESK. V was trimmed by 2 bases and J by 3 bases, leaving 10 bases between them. The CDR3 runs 14 residues. CDR3 sequence (DNA): TGTGCCAGCAGCCAACGAGGCTGGGAAGAGACCCAGTACTTC. Its translation is CASSQRGWEETQYF.

There are many counts of this clonotype. The chain carries TRBV7-2 and TRBJ1-4; D remains ambiguous. The V end was cut by 1 base, the J end by 7 bases, with 13 bases between. Germline V gene lookup returns CDR1 SGHTA and CDR2 FQGNSA. The CDR3 extends over 15 amino acids. CDR3 loop: CASSLGASGVEKLFF. The CDR3 nucleotides read TGTGCCAGCAGCTTAGGGGCAAGTGGGGTTGAAAAACTGTTTTTT.

This clonotype has at least ten counts. J is TRBJ1-1 and V is TRBV6-2 or TRBV6-3; D remains ambiguous. V lost 4 bases and J lost 3, with 9 bases in between. Germline assignment: CDR1 MNHEY and CDR2 SVGEGT. The CDR3 has 13 amino acids. The CDR3 DNA reads as TGTGCCAGCAGTTGGGAGGTCGACACTGAAGCTTTCTTT. Translation: CASSWEVDTEAFF.

This clonotype was observed many times. The V and J genes are TRBV10-3 and TRBJ2-5; 9 bases agree with TRBD1. CDR1 ENHRY and CDR2 SYGVKD come from the germline V gene. After removal of 5 bases from V and 7 bases from J, the junction contained 5 bases not matched to a gene. The CDR3 contains 13 residues. CDR3 in amino acids: CAISRDREGTQYF. In DNA, the CDR3 is TGTGCCATCAGTAGGGACAGGGAAGGGACCCAGTACTTC.

Ten or more counts support this clonotype. The V and J genes are TRBV30 and TRBJ1-1, with 8 bases lining up with TRBD1. Germline V gene sequence: CDR1 GTSNPN, CDR2 SVGIG (reference sequence). The V segment lost 8 bases and the J segment 0 bases; nucleotides outside the gene matches: 2. CDR3 length equals 12 residues. The CDR3 spells CAQDRVNTEAFF. Written as DNA, the CDR3 is TGTGCCCAGGACAGGGTGAACACTGAAGCTTTCTTT.

This clonotype was observed at least ten times. This CDR3 is CASSARPDTQYF. The CDR3 DNA is TGTGCCAGCAGCGCTAGGCCAGATACGCAGTATTTT. The rearrangement joins TRBV2 to TRBJ2-3; D uncertain. This CDR3 contains 12 residues. CDR1 and CDR2 (germline): SNHLY, FYNNEI. The V and J ends lost 6 bases and 4 bases respectively, with 8 bases between them.

Many counts were recorded for this clonotype. The chain uses TRBV12-3 or TRBV12-4 and TRBJ1-1; D remains ambiguous. V was pared by 6 bases and J by 0 bases, with 11 bases between. CDR3 length: 14 amino acids. This CDR3 is CASSLLQMNTEAFF. The CDR3, as DNA: TGTGCCAGCAGCTTACTGCAGATGAACACTGAAGCTTTCTTT.

This clonotype was recorded many times. This rearrangement joins TRBV6-5 to TRBJ1-6; perhaps TRBD1 as D (6 bases). Germline CDR1 MNHEY, CDR2 SVGAGI. V lost 4 bases and J lost 10, with 11 bases in between. The CDR3 is 13 residues long. CDR3 protein: CASSFRGNSPLHF. The CDR3 nucleotides are TGTGCCAGCAGTTTTAGGGGGAACTCACCCCTCCACTTT.

The CDR3 coding sequence is TGTGCCAGCAGTCAAGGCGGCAAGACCACAGATACGCAGTATTTT. Amino acids: CASSQGGKTTDTQYF. This chain connects TRBV12-3 or TRBV12-4 to TRBJ2-3; D gene unclear. The V gene lost 5 bases and the J gene lost 2 bases, with 14 bases spanning the gap. The CDR3 contains 15 residues.

The table lists this clonotype with a few counts. The V call is TRBV12-3 or TRBV12-4, the J call TRBJ2-1, with D perhaps TRBD2 (6 bases). Trimming left V 2 bases short and J 6 bases short, with 11 bases between. The CDR3 length is 14 residues. The chain's CDR3 is CASSLRWGGNEQFF. As DNA, the CDR3 is TGTGCCAGCAGTTTACGGTGGGGAGGCAATGAGCAGTTCTTC.

This chain links TRBV18 with TRBJ1-2; tentative D call: TRBD1 (5 bases). The germline CDR1 and CDR2 sequences are KGHSH and LQKENI. The CDR3 loop spans 16 amino acids. V gave up 3 bases and J gave up 2 bases, with 16 bases separating them. CDR3 DNA sequence: TGTGCCAGCTCACCCGTGAGCGGGGGGTCCAACTATGGCTACACCTTC. Amino acids: CASSPVSGGSNYGYTF.

Details on this clonotype: A much more abundant neighbour one base away suggests this may be a read error. The CDR3: CASSEGISGPYNKQFF. CDR3 bases: TGTGCCAGCAGTGAAGGAATTAGCGGACCTTACAATAAGCAGTTCTTC. The rearrangement uses TRBV2 and TRBJ2-5, with D perhaps TRBD2 (6 bases). The J call may be incorrect, as the DNA end agrees better with TRBJ2-1. The germline V gene encodes CDR1 SNHLY and CDR2 FYNNEI. The CDR3 contains 16 residues.

In its sample, this clonotype was seen many times. The J gene is TRBJ2-3, the V gene TRBV28; possible D gene TRBD2, 7 bases. CDR1 and CDR2 from the germline V gene are MDHEN and SYDVKM. The CDR3 is made up of 13 amino acids. Trimming pared 7 bases from V and 6 bases from J, leaving 14 bases between. CDR3 amino acids: CASTWGGLDTQYF. The DNA of the CDR3 is TGTGCCAGCACCTGGGGGGGGCTGGATACGCAGTATTTT.

The genes are TRBV2 and TRBJ2-7; D might be TRBD1 (6 bases). The CDR3 has 14 residues. Germline lookup yields CDR1 SNHLY and CDR2 FYNNEI. Trimming shortened V by 7 bases and J by 4 bases, and 17 bases separated the two germline ends. The CDR3 region has the DNA TGTGCCAGCAACCTACAGGGAAGTTATTACGAGCAGTACTTC. This gives the protein CASNLQGSYYEQYF.

This clonotype occurred a few times. Possible read error: a much larger clone is one base away. The CDR3 DNA is TGTGCCAGCAGTGGCACCAGGGGGCCCGGGGAGCTGTTTTTT. Protein product: CASSGTRGPGELFF. The rearrangement links TRBV2 to TRBJ2-2; TRBD1 matches at 8 bases. The CDR3 has 14 residues. CDR1 SNHLY and CDR2 FYNNEI come from the germline V gene. Trimming took 4 bases from V and 6 from J; bases not matched to a gene: 4.

The chain has TRBV18 and TRBJ1-5; D is undetermined. This CDR3 is 14 amino acids long. Trimming took off 6 bases at V and 2 bases at J, with 11 bases between the two ends. Per germline, CDR1 KGHSH and CDR2 LQKENI. The CDR3 region has the DNA TGTGCCAGCTCGCGGTCTCTAGGCAATCAGCCCCAGCATTTT. The encoded protein is CASSRSLGNQPQHF.

This clonotype was seen a handful of times. This chain links TRBV13 with TRBJ2-7, with D perhaps TRBD2 (7 bases). The CDR3 runs to 13 residues. Looked up from germline, CDR1 is PRHDT and CDR2 is FYEKMQ (reference sequence). V lost 5 bases to trimming and J lost 2 bases, with 10 bases between them. CDR3 protein: CASSAGGPYEQYF. The CDR3 DNA reads TGTGCCAGCAGCGCCGGGGGGCCCTACGAGCAGTACTTC.